This passage covers 16 T cell receptor beta chains from one sample sequenced in a study of T cells in Graves' hyperthyroidism and ophthalmopathy. RNA transcripts gave rise to amplified TCR beta CDR3 regions. A set of HTBI primers served as the primers for a first-round RT-PCR of the TCR CDR3. TCRdb used MiXCR to reprocess the multiplex PCR reads, holding one entry per CDR3 protein. Found here are 500,000 to 650,000 distinct CDR3 sequences, 13% to 15% of them singletons; the top ten hold under 15%. The sequencing input was blood. These receptors came from a woman aged 45-59 years with Graves' ophthalmopathy.

This clonotype was recorded many times. J is TRBJ2-7 and V is TRBV6-2 or TRBV6-3; 8 bases line up with TRBD2. Germline V gene data show CDR1 as MNHEY and CDR2 as SVGEGT. There are 15 residues in the CDR3. With 1 base clipped from V and 1 base from J, the junction kept 3 bases outside the gene matches. The CDR3 here is CASSYLSGSSYEQYF. In nucleotides, the CDR3 is TGTGCCAGCAGTTACTTAAGCGGGAGTTCCTACGAGCAGTACTTC.

The chain recombines TRBV19 with TRBJ2-7; 9 bases line up with TRBD2. The germline gives CDR1 LNHDA, CDR2 SQIVND (reference sequence). Trimming took 8 bases from V and 6 from J; bases not matched to a gene: 14. The CDR3 has 15 residues. CDR3 region: CASLQDGGRASEQYF. The CDR3 region has the DNA TGTGCCAGTCTGCAGGATGGCGGGAGGGCCTCCGAGCAGTACTTC.

In its sample, this clonotype was seen many times. The rearrangement links TRBV6-1 to TRBJ1-6, with 12 bases matching TRBD1. Germline V gene data show CDR1 as MNHNS and CDR2 as SASEGT. The junction had 3 bases not matched to a gene; V was cut back by 5 bases and J by 10 bases. The CDR3 covers 14 residues. CDR3 sequence reads: CASSRDRGRSPLHF. CDR3 coding DNA: TGTGCCAGCAGTCGGGACAGGGGGCGATCACCCCTCCACTTT.

This clonotype was counted ten times or more. The rearrangement links TRBV5-1 to TRBJ2-7; 8 bases align to TRBD1. CDR1 SGHRS and CDR2 YFSETQ come from the germline V gene. This CDR3 region has 15 residues. The junction had 8 bases not matched to a gene; V was cut back by 4 bases and J by 2 bases. The CDR3 DNA follows: TGCGCCAGCAGCGGGGGGACAGGAACAACCTACGAGCAGTACTTC. It specifies CASSGGTGTTYEQYF.

This clonotype was seen repeatedly, ten times or more. This chain connects TRBV7-3 to TRBJ2-7; 12 nucleotides align to TRBD1. The germline V gene encodes CDR1 SGHTA and CDR2 FQGTGA. The CDR3 totals 16 residues. V gave up 5 bases and J gave up 6 bases; unmatched junction bases: 11. The CDR3 protein is CASSPTGTGGGIEQYF. DNA of the CDR3: TGTGCCAGCAGCCCTACCGGGACAGGGGGCGGAATCGAGCAGTACTTC. Filled out from reference TRBV7-3 and TRBJ2-7, the complete variable domain reads GAGVSQTPSNKVTEKGKYVELRCDPISGHTALYWYRQSLGQGPEFLIYFQGTGAADDSGLPNDRFFAVRPEGSVSTLKIQRTERGDSAVYLCASSPTGTGGGIEQYFGPGTRLTVT.

This clonotype was detected ten times or more. This chain links TRBV7-2 with TRBJ2-3, with 8 bases aligning to TRBD2. The CDR3 is 17 residues long. The germline V gene has CDR1 SGHTA and CDR2 FQGNSA. Losses at the gene ends were 1 base for V and 2 bases for J; bases not matched to a gene: 8. The CDR3 coding sequence is TGTGCCAGCAGCTTAGGGGGGACTAGAAACCCCACAGATACGCAGTATTTT. Its translation is CASSLGGTRNPTDTQYF.

The J gene is TRBJ2-5, the V gene TRBV3-1, with D hard to call. Germline V gives CDR1 LGHDT, CDR2 YNNKEL (reference sequence). V dropped 9 bases and J dropped 4 bases, with 21 bases sitting between them. CDR3 size: 15 residues. The CDR3 nucleotides are TGTGCCAGTAGTATAACACTATTTGAGCGAGAGACCCAGTACTTC. Its translation is CASSITLFERETQYF.

In this sample, this clonotype turned up a few times. The gene calls are TRBV5-1 and TRBJ1-4, with D tentatively TRBD1 (5 bases). Germline lookup yields CDR1 SGHRS and CDR2 YFSETQ. The V end lost 0 bases, the J end lost 7 bases, and 16 bases lay between the germline ends. The CDR3 is made up of 16 amino acids. The CDR3 nucleotides are TGCGCCAGCAGCTTGGCACGGCAGGGCGGGAGTGAAAAACTGTTTTTT. It translates to CASSLARQGGSEKLFF.

V is TRBV5-8 and J is TRBJ2-3, with D perhaps TRBD2 (5 bases). V gave up 2 bases and J gave up 5 bases, with 9 bases separating them. CDR3 length: 13 amino acids. Germline-derived CDR1 and CDR2 are SGHTS and YDEGEE. CDR3 amino acids: CASSFLGLDTQYF. In DNA, the CDR3 is TGTGCCAGCAGCTTTTTAGGACTAGATACGCAGTATTTT.

The chain uses TRBV5-1 and TRBJ1-1; weak D call: TRBD1 (5 bases). This CDR3 spans 15 amino acids. The V and J ends lost 1 base and 4 bases respectively, with 14 bases between them. Germline V CDR1 and CDR2: SGHRS, YFSETQ. The DNA of the CDR3 is TGCGCCAGCAGCTTGTCAGGGCCGGGGGTCACTGAAGCTTTCTTT. It encodes CASSLSGPGVTEAFF.

This clonotype was detected only a few times. The chain couples TRBV6-2 or TRBV6-3 to TRBJ2-4; TRBD1 agrees at 7 bases. The germline CDR1 and CDR2 sequences are MNHEY and SVGEGT. The J segment lost 8 bases and the V segment lost 2 bases, leaving 12 bases of the junction unmatched. CDR3 size: 16 residues. CDR3 sequence reads: CASSYNRGSQGDIQYF. The CDR3 DNA follows: TGTGCCAGCAGTTACAACAGGGGTTCCCAGGGGGACATTCAGTACTTC.

This clonotype was picked up many times. One end of the junction varies from germline; a read error may be responsible. This rearrangement joins TRBV7-2 to TRBJ1-2; TRBD1 aligns across 9 bases. Germline values: CDR1 SGHTA, CDR2 FQGNSA. This CDR3 spans 13 amino acids. CDR3 in DNA: TGTGCCAGCAGTTTAGACAGGGGGTATGGCTACACCTTC. Its translation is CASSLDRGYGYTF.

This clonotype was observed a few times. The J gene is TRBJ1-1, the V gene TRBV6-1; 7 nucleotides line up with TRBD1. CDR3 length: 15 amino acids. The germline CDR1 and CDR2 sequences are MNHNS and SASEGT. V shed 5 bases, J shed 11 bases, and the junction held 17 bases outside the gene matches. The CDR3 coding sequence is TGTGCCAGCAGTAACCCCCTTTCACCTGACAGGGAGGCTTTCTTT. It specifies CASSNPLSPDREAFF.

This clonotype has just a few counts. The gene calls are TRBV6-1 and TRBJ2-7; D is unresolved. Germline CDR1 and CDR2: MNHNS and SASEGT. This CDR3 has 12 amino acids. V was cut by 8 bases and J by 2 bases, with 10 bases left in between. CDR3 protein: CASWRRTYEQYF. The CDR3 region has the DNA TGTGCCAGCTGGCGCAGGACCTACGAGCAGTACTTC.

Ten or more counts support this clonotype. This chain joins TRBV5-1 and TRBJ2-7; TRBD1 matches at 8 bases. The CDR3 is 14 residues long. J gave up 3 bases and V 0 bases, and 2 bases lay outside the gene matches. The V gene's germline CDR1 is SGHRS and CDR2 YFSETQ. Here the CDR3 DNA reads TGCGCCAGCAGCTTGGGTGACAGGGGCTACGAGCAGTACTTC. This translates into CASSLGDRGYEQYF.

In this sample, this clonotype turned up a few times. A read error may be the cause here, since a much bigger clone is one base away. In DNA, the CDR3 is TGTGCCTGGAGTGCTCACCCGAACACCGGGGAGCTGTTTTTT. It translates to CAWSAHPNTGELFF. The rearrangement uses TRBV30 and TRBJ2-2; no clear D gene. This CDR3 spans 14 amino acids. V lost 1 base and J 0 bases, leaving 6 bases between the germline ends. Germline V CDR1 and CDR2: GTSNPN, SVGIG (reference sequence). The whole variable domain, remainder taken from reference TRBV30 and TRBJ2-2, is SQTIHQWPATLVQPVGSPLSLECTVEGTSNPNLYWYRQAAGRGLQLLFYSVGIGQISSEVPQNLSASRPQDRQFILSSKKLLLSDSGFYLCAWSAHPNTGELFFGEGSRLTVL.